What follows are 23 T cell receptor beta chains derived from one specimen sequenced in a study of CD8 T cells in ankylosing spondylitis. A single record per CDR3 protein comes from TCRdb applying MiXCR to the 5' RACE reads. The table has 85,000 to 100,000 distinct CDR3 sequences, roughly 8.3% seen once. The material sequenced was blood, either unsorted or a sorted T cell fraction (not recorded which). The source is a male donor with ankylosing spondylitis or in good health (not recorded which).

This clonotype was detected once. A read error may be the cause here, since a much bigger clone is one base away. This rearrangement joins TRBV5-4 to TRBJ2-7; TRBD1 aligns across 7 bases. This CDR3 contains 14 residues. The ends lost 7 bases at V and 2 bases at J; junction bases unmatched: 9. Germline lookup yields CDR1 SGHNT and CDR2 YYREEE (reference sequence). The CDR3: CASLVRDRPYEQYF. The DNA for the CDR3 is TGTGCCAGCTTGGTCCGGGACAGACCCTACGAGCAGTACTTC. Full variable domain (outside the CDR3, taken from reference TRBV5-4 and TRBJ2-7): ETGVTQSPTHLIKTRGQQVTLRCSSQSGHNTVSWYQQALGQGPQFIFQYYREEENGRGNFPPRFSGLQFPNYSSELNVNALELDDSALYLCASLVRDRPYEQYFGPGTRLTVT.

This clonotype was seen many times. The chain joins TRBV6-2 or TRBV6-3 to TRBJ1-1, with D tentatively TRBD1 (5 bases). Germline V lookup: CDR1 MNHEY, CDR2 SVGEGT. This CDR3 comprises 13 residues. V was cut by 6 bases and J by 2 bases, with 10 bases left in between. The CDR3 DNA reads as TGTGCCAGCAGGAGGGACTCTAACACTGAAGCTTTCTTT. This encodes CASRRDSNTEAFF.

This clonotype occurred many times. The genes are TRBV7-9 and TRBJ2-5; D gene ambiguous. The CDR3 covers 13 residues. Between the trimmed V and J ends, which lost 7 bases and 5 bases, there was a span of 14 bases. The germline V gene has CDR1 SEHNR and CDR2 FQNEAQ (reference sequence). The CDR3 bases are TGTGCCAGCACCTCACAACCCGAGGAGACCCAGTACTTC. Translated: CASTSQPEETQYF.

This clonotype was counted a few times. The J gene is TRBJ1-4, the V gene TRBV4-2, with D hard to call. V was clipped by 1 base and J by 7 bases, with 10 bases between them. There are 14 residues in the CDR3. Germline V gene data show CDR1 as LGHNA and CDR2 as YNFKEQ. The CDR3 sequence is CASSQVKGTEKLFF. The CDR3 nucleotides read TGTGCCAGCAGCCAAGTCAAGGGTACTGAAAAACTGTTTTTT.

This clonotype was detected only a few times. The V gene is TRBV2, the J gene TRBJ1-6; TRBD1 matches at 7 bases. The CDR3 length is 15 residues. The germline gives CDR1 SNHLY, CDR2 FYNNEI. Germline trimming cut 8 bases from V and 3 bases from J; bases unmatched to any gene: 7. The CDR3 DNA follows: TGTGCCAGCGTTGGGGCAGGGGGCTATAATTCACCCCTCCACTTT. This sequence encodes CASVGAGGYNSPLHF.

This clonotype was picked up many times. The CDR3 sequence is CASSAQGVITTDTQYF. The CDR3 DNA is TGTGCCAGCAGTGCGCAGGGGGTGATTACCACAGATACGCAGTATTTT. The V and J genes are TRBV2 and TRBJ2-3; 7 bases fit TRBD1. Germline V gives CDR1 SNHLY, CDR2 FYNNEI. V trimming: 4 bases; J trimming: 2 bases; junction bases outside the gene matches: 9. This CDR3 region has 16 residues.

The sample holds many counts of this clonotype. CDR3 amino acids: CASTKGRGLFF. The DNA for the CDR3 is TGTGCCAGCACCAAAGGGAGGGGGCTGTTCTTC. The chain uses TRBV7-9 and TRBJ2-1; D may be TRBD1 or TRBD2 (7 bases each). The CDR3 runs to 11 residues. Germline loops: CDR1 SEHNR, CDR2 FQNEAQ (reference sequence). Trimming cost V 7 bases and J 15 bases, with 16 bases left between them.

This chain uses TRBV29-1 with TRBJ2-1; TRBD2 matches 11 bases. This CDR3 spans 14 amino acids. J lost 4 bases, V lost 6 bases, and 5 bases had no gene match. Germline V gene sequence: CDR1 SQVTM, CDR2 ANQGSEA. The CDR3 sequence is CSVPTSGSYNEQFF. The CDR3 DNA is TGCAGCGTGCCTACTAGCGGGAGTTACAATGAGCAGTTCTTC.

V is TRBV11-2 and J is TRBJ2-3, with D unclear. Trimming removed 5 bases at V and 2 bases at J, with 14 bases between. The germline V gene has CDR1 SGHAT and CDR2 FQNNGV. The CDR3 length is 15 residues. CDR3 in amino acids: CASSQASGFTDTQYF. In DNA, the CDR3 is TGTGCCAGCAGCCAAGCATCAGGATTCACAGATACGCAGTATTTT.

In its sample, this clonotype was seen many times. Written as DNA, the CDR3 is TGCAGTGCTAGAGATAGGACACTCTACGAGCAGTACTTC. Its protein is CSARDRTLYEQYF. V usage is TRBV20-1 and J usage is TRBJ2-7, with D possibly TRBD1 on 5 matching bases. CDR3 size: 13 residues. Germline CDR1 DFQATT, CDR2 SNEGSKA (reference sequence). The V gene lost 0 bases and the J gene lost 3 bases, with 9 bases spanning the gap.

This clonotype was seen repeatedly, ten times or more. J is TRBJ2-2 and V is TRBV3-1; the D call may be TRBD1 or TRBD2 (6 bases each). Per the germline V gene, CDR1 is LGHDT and CDR2 is YNNKEL (reference sequence). The CDR3 has 17 amino acids. V lost 0 bases to trimming and J lost 5 bases, with 16 bases between them. In nucleotides, the CDR3 is TGTGCCAGCAGCCAAGAAGCGTGGGGGGCGCGGACCGGGGAGCTGTTTTTT. Translating it yields CASSQEAWGARTGELFF.

This clonotype was picked up many times. J is TRBJ2-5 and V is TRBV19; TRBD2 aligns across 7 bases. Germline loops: CDR1 LNHDA, CDR2 SQIVND (reference sequence). The CDR3 is made up of 14 amino acids. V gave up 6 bases and J gave up 4 bases; unmatched junction bases: 8. CDR3 residues: CASRVRTGGETQYF. CDR3 sequence (DNA): TGTGCCAGTAGAGTGAGGACGGGGGGAGAGACCCAGTACTTC. The entire variable domain, with the rest obtained from reference TRBV19 and TRBJ2-5, is as follows: DGGITQSPKYLFRKEGQNVTLSCEQNLNHDAMYWYRQDPGQGLRLIYYSQIVNDFQKGDIAEGYSVSREKKESFPLTVTSAQKNPTAFYLCASRVRTGGETQYFGPGTRLLVL.

The sample holds many counts of this clonotype. V usage is TRBV6-1 and J usage is TRBJ1-1; D may be TRBD1 (6 bases). CDR1 is MNHNS and CDR2 is SASEGT in the germline V gene. The V end lost 5 bases, the J end lost 4 bases, and 11 bases lay between the germline ends. CDR3 length equals 13 residues. CDR3 sequence reads: CASSQGLATEAFF. The CDR3 DNA sequence: TGTGCCAGCAGTCAGGGGCTGGCCACTGAAGCTTTCTTT.

This clonotype showed up many times. The chain employs TRBV9 and TRBJ2-3; D perhaps matches TRBD2 (5 bases). CDR3 length: 15 amino acids. CDR1 is SGDLS, CDR2 YYNGEE, per germline. V shed 0 bases and J shed 2 bases, with 10 bases lying between them. CDR3 DNA sequence: TGTGCCAGCAGCGTAGGTCCGGGAAACACAGATACGCAGTATTTT. This translates into CASSVGPGNTDTQYF.

This clonotype was recorded many times. V is TRBV27 and J is TRBJ2-7; TRBD1 aligns across 7 bases. V gave up 6 bases and J gave up 3 bases; unmatched junction bases: 5. This CDR3 region has 13 residues. Germline CDR1 and CDR2: MNHEY and SMNVEV (reference sequence). CDR3 DNA: TGTGCCAGCAGACTGGACAGGAGCTACGAGCAGTACTTC. Translated: CASRLDRSYEQYF.

This clonotype was recorded at least ten times. The rearrangement joins TRBV19 to TRBJ1-2, with TRBD1 matching over 9 bases. This CDR3 has 15 residues. V shed 7 bases and J 6 bases; nucleotides not matched to a gene: 12. Germline V gene data show CDR1 as LNHDA and CDR2 as SQIVND (reference sequence). The CDR3 DNA reads as TGTGCCAGTAAGACAGGGGGAAACCCCCAGGATGGCTACACCTTC. This gives the protein CASKTGGNPQDGYTF.

Many counts were recorded for this clonotype. The chain employs TRBV6-1 and TRBJ1-3, with a weak D call TRBD1 (5 bases). CDR3 length: 15 residues. Looked up from germline, CDR1 is MNHNS and CDR2 is SASEGT. Trimming pared 8 bases from V and 0 bases from J, leaving 14 bases between. Here the CDR3 reads CASVGGGTSGNTIYF. CDR3 bases: TGTGCCAGCGTCGGGGGGGGAACCTCTGGAAACACCATATATTTT.

Many counts were recorded for this clonotype. The chain carries TRBV5-1 and TRBJ2-3; maybe TRBD2 (5 bases). The V end was cut by 0 bases, the J end by 5 bases, with 10 bases between. The CDR3 extends over 14 amino acids. Per the germline V gene, CDR1 is SGHRS and CDR2 is YFSETQ. In DNA form, the CDR3 reads TGCGCCAGCAGCTTGGAGGAGGTTGGAGATACGCAGTATTTT. It translates to CASSLEEVGDTQYF.

The table lists this clonotype with many counts. The genes are TRBV5-6 and TRBJ2-2, with D perhaps being TRBD1 or TRBD2 (6 bases each). Germline lookup yields CDR1 SGHDT and CDR2 YYEEEE. V lost 4 bases, J lost 4 bases, and 17 bases lay in between. The CDR3 is 16 residues long. CDR3 bases: TGTGCCAGCAGCCTGGTTCAGGGGCGGGGCACCGGGGAGCTGTTTTTT. Translation gives CASSLVQGRGTGELFF.

For this clonotype: At one end, the junction sequence differs from germline, possibly due to a read error. The V and J genes are TRBV11-2 and TRBJ1-2; D is undetermined. Germline V CDR1 and CDR2: SGHAT, FQNNGV. The CDR3 contains 16 residues. The CDR3 spells CASSLDGGIGAYGHTF. CDR3 nucleotide sequence: TGTGCCAGCAGCTTAGACGGAGGGATAGGAGCGTATGGCCACACCTTC.

This clonotype was seen more than once but under ten times. The chain uses TRBV18 and TRBJ2-5; possible D gene TRBD2, 5 bases. Germline-derived CDR1 and CDR2 are KGHSH and LQKENI. The CDR3 spans 16 residues. V lost 8 bases and J 3 bases, leaving 22 bases between the germline ends. CDR3 protein: CASREGTGHREETQYF. The CDR3, as DNA: TGTGCCAGCCGAGAGGGTACCGGGCACCGGGAAGAGACCCAGTACTTC. Combining the CDR3 with reference TRBV18 and TRBJ2-5 gives the whole variable domain NAGVMQNPRHLVRRRGQEARLRCSPMKGHSHVYWYRQLPEEGLKFMVYLQKENIIDESGMPKERFSAEFPKEGPSILRIQQVVRGDSAAYFCASREGTGHREETQYFGPGTRLLVL.

The rearrangement uses TRBV4-2 and TRBJ1-5, with 11 bases fitting TRBD1. The CDR3 has 15 amino acids. Trimming at V came to 6 bases and at J to 7 bases, leaving 8 bases not matched to a gene. Germline CDR1 reads LGHNA; CDR2 reads YNFKEQ. CDR3 amino acids: CASSRDRGIGQPQHF. Here the CDR3 DNA reads TGTGCCAGCAGTCGGGACAGGGGGATCGGGCAGCCCCAGCATTTT.

This clonotype has ten or more counts. J is TRBJ2-3 and V is TRBV29-1; D unclear. Trimming took 0 bases from V and 0 from J, leaving 10 bases between them. This CDR3 contains 15 residues. In germline, CDR1 is SQVTM, CDR2 ANQGSEA. CDR3 in amino acids: CSVEENRKSTDTQYF. The CDR3 nucleotides read TGCAGCGTTGAAGAGAACAGAAAAAGCACAGATACGCAGTATTTT.